The 30 T cell receptor beta chains below come from one sample, sequenced in a study of shared clonotypes between healthy human individuals. CD8 cells regarded as naive lacked CD45RO, were positively chosen for CCR7, and omitted terminally differentiated effector memory CD45RA+ cells. Some clones are missing from TCRdb's copy, which holds only in-frame ones; the method was immunoSEQ multiplex PCR. The sample includes around 1.9 million clones, around 93% of them seen just once. Sequencing was carried out using naive CD8+ T cells from PBMCs. Source of these receptors: a man aged 18 to 29 in good health. Some clones in this sample may be carry-over from other donors' samples.

This chain connects TRBV29-1 to TRBJ2-7; TRBD2 is a possible D gene (6 bases). Germline V gene data show CDR1 as SQVTM and CDR2 as ANQGSEA. V lost 6 bases and J 3 bases, leaving 12 bases between the germline ends. The CDR3 loop spans 12 amino acids. The CDR3 nucleotides are TGCAGCGTAGGAGCGGGTCTCTACGAGCAGTACTTC. Its translation is CSVGAGLYEQYF.

The J gene is TRBJ2-5, the V gene TRBV7-2, with TRBD2 matching over 11 bases. This CDR3 is 17 amino acids long. Germline assignment: CDR1 SGHTA and CDR2 FQGNSA. Trimming cost V 5 bases and J 0 bases; bases outside gene matches: 8. The CDR3 loop is CASSALGTSGYQETQYF. CDR3 DNA: TGTGCCAGCAGCGCCCTTGGGACTAGCGGCTACCAAGAGACCCAGTACTTC.

The chain couples TRBV9 to TRBJ1-1, with 10 bases aligning to TRBD1. The V and J ends lost 3 bases and 0 bases, in that order; junction bases with no gene match: 8. Looked up from germline, CDR1 is SGDLS and CDR2 is YYNGEE. The CDR3 loop spans 17 amino acids. The CDR3 region is CASSGRQGAVMNTEAFF. The CDR3 nucleotides are TGTGCCAGCAGCGGTAGACAGGGGGCAGTGATGAACACTGAAGCTTTCTTT.

This rearrangement joins TRBV7-6 to TRBJ2-3, with TRBD2 identical over 7 bases. Germline CDR1 reads SGHVS; CDR2 reads FNYEAQ. Trimming cost V 3 bases and J 2 bases; bases outside gene matches: 2. CDR3 length equals 14 residues. The CDR3 DNA reads TGTGCCAGCAGCTTTAGACTAGCCACAGATACGCAGTATTTT. This translates into CASSFRLATDTQYF.

The chain employs TRBV9 and TRBJ2-5; the match to TRBD2 covers 7 bases. The CDR3 has 15 residues. CDR1 is SGDLS, CDR2 YYNGEE, per germline. J was trimmed by 4 bases and V by 0 bases; bases with no gene match: 6. CDR3 nucleotides: TGTGCCAGCAGCGTAGGTGGGAGGGCAAGAGAGACCCAGTACTTC. This gives the protein CASSVGGRARETQYF.

V is TRBV10-3 and J is TRBJ1-2, with D perhaps matching TRBD1 (6 bases). Per germline, CDR1 ENHRY and CDR2 SYGVKD. Deletions cut 5 bases from V and 5 bases from J, with 12 bases between. The CDR3 sequence is 13 residues long. The CDR3 bases are TGTGCCATCAGTAACGCGGACAGTTATGGCTACACCTTC. As protein: CAISNADSYGYTF.

DNA for the CDR3: TGTGCCAGCAGCCTGATGATCGGCGGGGAAGTATACGAGCAGTACTTC. Translation: CASSLMIGGEVYEQYF. The V gene is TRBV11-2, the J gene TRBJ2-7, with D possibly TRBD2 on 6 matching bases. CDR1 is SGHAT and CDR2 is FQNNGV in the germline V gene. CDR3 size: 16 residues. V was pared by 5 bases and J by 4 bases, with 21 bases between.

In this sample, this clone turned up once. The sample has other DNA sequences that encode this CDR3 too. This chain uses TRBV27 with TRBJ1-1, with TRBD1 matching over 7 bases. From germline, CDR1 is MNHEY and CDR2 SMNVEV (reference sequence). CDR3 length: 13 amino acids. J gave up 6 bases and V 2 bases, and 3 bases lay outside the gene matches. The CDR3 sequence: CASSLQGGAEAFF. Here the CDR3 DNA reads TGTGCCAGCAGTTTACAGGGGGGAGCTGAAGCTTTCTTT.

The genes are TRBV5-1 and TRBJ2-3, with TRBD2 matching 13 bases. V dropped 4 bases and J dropped 9; count of bases not matched to a gene: 8. This CDR3 region has 15 residues. Germline loops: CDR1 SGHRS, CDR2 YFSETQ. CDR3 amino acids: CASSEGLAGARTQYF. CDR3 sequence (DNA): TGCGCCAGCAGCGAAGGACTAGCGGGAGCTCGCACGCAGTATTTT.

The rearrangement joins TRBV9 to TRBJ2-7; D may be TRBD1 or TRBD2 (5 bases each). V was trimmed by 3 bases and J by 6 bases, leaving 13 bases between them. Germline CDR1 SGDLS, CDR2 YYNGEE. The length of the CDR3 is 13 residues. The CDR3 reads CASSGDLPGEQYF. CDR3 nucleotide sequence: TGTGCCAGCAGCGGGGACCTCCCGGGCGAGCAGTACTTC.

This rearrangement joins TRBV5-4 to TRBJ2-7; D tentatively fits TRBD1 or TRBD2 (5 bases each). Germline V lookup: CDR1 SGHNT, CDR2 YYREEE (reference sequence). Trimming removed 6 bases at V and 5 bases at J, with 9 bases between. The CDR3 consists of 11 residues. CDR3 in amino acids: CASKEGHEQYF. Written as DNA, the CDR3 is TGTGCCAGCAAAGAGGGACACGAGCAGTACTTC.

Concerning this clone itself: Other DNA sequences of this sample code for an identical CDR3. V usage is TRBV27 and J usage is TRBJ2-7, with 8 bases matching TRBD1. Germline lookup yields CDR1 MNHEY and CDR2 SMNVEV (reference sequence). Germline trimming cut 4 bases from V and 1 base from J; bases unmatched to any gene: 3. The CDR3 totals 14 residues. This CDR3 is CASSYGTGSYEQYF. DNA of the CDR3: TGTGCCAGCAGTTACGGGACAGGTTCCTACGAGCAGTACTTC.

The chain combines TRBV4-3 with TRBJ1-2, with D unclear. Germline-derived CDR1 and CDR2 are LGHNA and YSLEER. The CDR3 sequence is 12 residues long. V lost 0 bases, J lost 8 bases, and 7 bases lay in between. In nucleotides, the CDR3 is TGCGCCAGCAGCCAAGATTCGCTGGGCTACACCTTC. Translated: CASSQDSLGYTF.

This clone came up once. The rearrangement uses TRBV5-4 and TRBJ1-1; TRBD1 matches at 9 bases. V shed 0 bases and J 4 bases; nucleotides not matched to a gene: 1. CDR1 is SGHNT and CDR2 is YYREEE in the germline V gene (reference sequence). The length of the CDR3 is 14 residues. Here the CDR3 reads CASSLDRGLTEAFF. The CDR3 DNA reads TGTGCCAGCAGCTTGGACAGGGGGCTCACTGAAGCTTTCTTT.

This clone was seen a single time. The chain joins TRBV7-8 to TRBJ2-1; the match to TRBD1 covers 9 bases. Germline trimming cut 4 bases from V and 9 bases from J; bases unmatched to any gene: 4. The germline gives CDR1 SGHVS, CDR2 FQNEAQ. The CDR3 loop spans 13 amino acids. CDR3 sequence: CASSSDRGSEQFF. CDR3 coding DNA: TGTGCCAGCAGCTCCGACAGGGGGAGTGAGCAGTTCTTC.

V and J are TRBV30 and TRBJ2-7, with 7 bases lining up with TRBD2. CDR1 and CDR2 from the germline V gene are GTSNPN and SVGIG (reference sequence). The ends lost 3 bases at V and 4 bases at J; junction bases unmatched: 6. The CDR3 covers 13 residues. CDR3 nucleotide sequence: TGTGCCTGGAGACCGCGGGAGTGGTACGAGCAGTACTTC. It codes for CAWRPREWYEQYF.

This clone was recorded once. As DNA, the CDR3 is TGTGCCAGCAGCTCGCTGACTAGCGGGGTGAACCAAGAGACCCAGTACTTC. It is translated as CASSSLTSGVNQETQYF. This chain joins TRBV7-9 and TRBJ2-5; 11 bases align to TRBD2. Germline trimming cut 4 bases from V and 0 bases from J; bases unmatched to any gene: 7. Germline CDR1 SEHNR, CDR2 FQNEAQ (reference sequence). This CDR3 comprises 17 residues. Full variable domain (remainder filled in from reference TRBV7-9 and TRBJ2-5): DTGVSQNPRHKITKRGQNVTFRCDPISEHNRLYWYRQTLGQGPEFLTYFQNEAQLEKSRLLSDRFSAERPKGSFSTLEIQRTEQGDSAMYLCASSSLTSGVNQETQYFGPGTRLLVL.

This CDR3 is CASSQEVAMYEQYF. The CDR3 coding sequence is TGTGCCAGCAGCCAAGAGGTAGCGATGTACGAGCAGTACTTC. The chain combines TRBV14 with TRBJ2-7; D might be TRBD2 (5 bases). V gave up 0 bases and J gave up 4 bases, with 10 bases separating them. Germline-derived CDR1 and CDR2 are SGHDN and FVKESK. There are 14 residues in the CDR3.

The genes are TRBV28 and TRBJ1-6, with TRBD1 matching 7 bases. Germline CDR1 reads MDHEN; CDR2 reads SYDVKM. Germline trimming cut 2 bases from V and 0 bases from J; bases unmatched to any gene: 4. The CDR3 loop spans 17 amino acids. The CDR3 loop is CASSLIRQGSYNSPLHF. The CDR3 DNA follows: TGTGCCAGCAGTTTAATCCGACAGGGCTCCTATAATTCACCCCTCCACTTT.

This sequence joins TRBV10-2 and TRBJ2-7; D is undetermined. Germline CDR1 is WSHSY and CDR2 is SAAADI. V lost 6 bases and J 2 bases, leaving 11 bases between the germline ends. The CDR3 is 13 residues long. The CDR3: CASSYGPTYEQYF. The CDR3 DNA sequence: TGCGCCAGCAGCTACGGACCTACCTACGAGCAGTACTTC.

The genes are TRBV13 and TRBJ1-1; D is uncertain. The CDR3 length is 14 residues. The germline CDR1 and CDR2 sequences are PRHDT and FYEKMQ (reference sequence). Trimming left V 1 base short and J 4 bases short, with 10 bases between. Here the CDR3 DNA reads TGTGCCAGCAGCTTAGCTCGCGCGGTCACTGAAGCTTTCTTT. It codes for CASSLARAVTEAFF.

The chain is built from TRBV19 and TRBJ1-1; TRBD1 matches 11 bases. Germline-derived CDR1 and CDR2 are LNHDA and SQIVND (reference sequence). The CDR3 is 16 amino acids. V was clipped by 5 bases and J by 1 base; unmatched bases: 6. The CDR3 is CASSYRDRGTNTEAFF. The CDR3 bases are TGTGCCAGTAGTTACCGGGACAGGGGGACGAACACTGAAGCTTTCTTT.

The chain couples TRBV7-9 to TRBJ1-2; perhaps TRBD1 as D (6 bases). Per germline, CDR1 SEHNR and CDR2 FQNEAQ (reference sequence). Trimming pared 5 bases from V and 3 bases from J, leaving 10 bases between. CDR3 length: 13 residues. As DNA, the CDR3 is TGTGCCAGCAGCCCTCGACAGGACTATGGCTACACCTTC. Translated, it gives CASSPRQDYGYTF.

V usage is TRBV7-3 and J usage is TRBJ2-7; TRBD2 matches 10 bases. After removal of 5 bases from V and 2 bases from J, the junction contained 6 bases not matched to a gene. The CDR3 extends over 15 amino acids. Germline V gene lookup returns CDR1 SGHTA and CDR2 FQGTGA. CDR3 bases: TGTGCCAGCAGCCCCGGACTAGCGGCTACCTACGAGCAGTACTTC. Translation gives CASSPGLAATYEQYF.

This clone was found a few times. The chain carries TRBV7-9 and TRBJ1-2, with TRBD1 identical over 7 bases. This CDR3 region has 15 residues. With 3 bases clipped from V and 1 base from J, the junction kept 5 bases outside the gene matches. CDR1 is SEHNR and CDR2 is FQNEAQ in the germline V gene (reference sequence). CDR3 protein: CASSFPAGGNYGYTF. The CDR3 DNA follows: TGTGCCAGCAGCTTCCCGGCAGGGGGTAACTATGGCTACACCTTC.

The chain combines TRBV6-5 with TRBJ1-4; D is perhaps TRBD1 (5 bases). The CDR3 spans 15 residues. The V end lost 0 bases, the J end lost 2 bases, and 7 bases lay between the germline ends. Germline CDR1 MNHEY, CDR2 SVGAGI. The CDR3 nucleotides read TGTGCCAGCAGTTACTCTGAGGGGACTAATGAAAAACTGTTTTTT. Amino acids: CASSYSEGTNEKLFF.

V and J are TRBV25-1 and TRBJ2-1, with 7 bases identical to TRBD2. V trimming: 2 bases; J trimming: 8 bases; junction bases outside the gene matches: 12. In germline, CDR1 is MGHDK, CDR2 SYGVNS. The CDR3 runs 16 residues. For the CDR3, the DNA is TGTGCCAGCAGTGAAAGAGAGATAGCGGGCTGGGATGAGCAGTTCTTC. Amino acid sequence: CASSEREIAGWDEQFF.

This sequence joins TRBV7-9 and TRBJ2-4, with unresolved D. The V end lost 5 bases, the J end lost 5 bases, and 7 bases lay between the germline ends. Germline-derived CDR1 and CDR2 are SEHNR and FQNEAQ (reference sequence). The CDR3 is 12 residues long. The CDR3 protein is CASSREENIQYF. The CDR3 coding sequence is TGTGCCAGCAGCAGAGAGGAAAACATTCAGTACTTC.

This rearrangement joins TRBV30 to TRBJ2-5, with 7 bases fitting TRBD1. The DNA end is more similar to TRBJ2-7, so the J call may be wrong. CDR1 GTSNPN and CDR2 SVGIG come from the germline V gene (reference sequence). This CDR3 has 13 amino acids. The CDR3 reads CAWSVKYRGEQYF. CDR3 DNA sequence: TGTGCCTGGAGTGTAAAATACAGGGGCGAGCAGTACTTC.

V and J are TRBV7-9 and TRBJ1-2; D may be TRBD1 (5 bases). The CDR3 is made up of 12 amino acids. Looked up from germline, CDR1 is SEHNR and CDR2 is FQNEAQ (reference sequence). The CDR3 nucleotides read TGTGCTGGGATTGGGGGAGGGCCTGGCTACACCTTC. This encodes CAGIGGGPGYTF.